The source of this T cell receptor (beta chain) is a study of identical twins. This clonotype was found a few times. Its antigen is undetermined. General observations from the study: Sharing of beta out-of-frame sequences by twins showed a weaker excess. Memory repertoires showed no such pattern, whereas abundant cord blood beta clonotypes carried fewer insertions. Partly confounded zero-insertion analyses could result from invariant MAIT and iNKT cells.

TCRdb itself ran the 5' RACE reads through MiXCR, one entry per CDR3 protein. This table has about 570,000 distinct CDR3 sequences, 9.5% to 10% appearing once. Looked up from germline, CDR1 is SNHLY and CDR2 is FYNNEI. V lost 7 bases, J lost 6 bases, and 9 bases stayed unmatched. The CDR3 totals 15 residues. Another study also made use of these data, one on yellow fever vaccine responses in identical twins. That work adds: It has been reported that, in twins, the vaccine T cell response seemed partly convergent and partly personalized.

The J gene is TRBJ2-1, the V gene TRBV2; TRBD2 matches at 10 bases. What was sequenced was PBMCs. This clonotype was sampled from a woman younger than 35 in good health. The CDR3 bases are TGTGCCAGCATCGTACTAGCGGGGCCTGGCAATGAGCAGTTCTTC. It encodes CASIVLAGPGNEQFF.